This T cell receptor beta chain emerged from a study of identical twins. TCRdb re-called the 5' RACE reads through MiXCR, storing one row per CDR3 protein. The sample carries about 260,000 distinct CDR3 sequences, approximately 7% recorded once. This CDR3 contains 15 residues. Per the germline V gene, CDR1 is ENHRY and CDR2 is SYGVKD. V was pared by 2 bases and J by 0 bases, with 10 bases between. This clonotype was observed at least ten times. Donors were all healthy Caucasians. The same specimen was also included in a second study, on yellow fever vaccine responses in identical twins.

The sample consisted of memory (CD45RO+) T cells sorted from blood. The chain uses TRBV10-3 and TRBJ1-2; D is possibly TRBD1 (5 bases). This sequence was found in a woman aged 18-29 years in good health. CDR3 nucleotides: TGTGCCATCAGTGAGCCGGGGGGGACTAACTATGGCTACACCTTC. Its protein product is CAISEPGGTNYGYTF.